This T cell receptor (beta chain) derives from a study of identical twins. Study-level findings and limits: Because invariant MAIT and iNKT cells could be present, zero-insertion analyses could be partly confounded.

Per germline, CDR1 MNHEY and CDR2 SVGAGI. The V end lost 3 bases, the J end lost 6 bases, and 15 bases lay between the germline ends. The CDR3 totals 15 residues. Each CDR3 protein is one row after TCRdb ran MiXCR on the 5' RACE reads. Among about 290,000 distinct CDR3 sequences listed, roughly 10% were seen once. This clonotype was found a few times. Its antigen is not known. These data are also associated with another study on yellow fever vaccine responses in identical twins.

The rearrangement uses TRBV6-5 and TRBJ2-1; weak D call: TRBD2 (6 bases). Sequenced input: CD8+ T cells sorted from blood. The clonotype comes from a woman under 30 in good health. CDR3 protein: CASSYIAVLGNEQFF. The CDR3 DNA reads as TGTGCCAGCAGTTATATAGCGGTACTAGGCAATGAGCAGTTCTTC.